The TCR beta chain under discussion was sequenced for a study of regulatory T cells in long-lasting Graves disease. Notes on the study in general: Those with persistent Graves' had less TCR diversity than newly diagnosed patients.

V was cut by 4 bases and J by 8 bases, with 12 bases left in between. This CDR3 contains 13 residues. Germline V gene sequence: CDR1 ENHRY, CDR2 SYGVKD. Building the TCR beta libraries relied on iRepertoire HTBI primers, and CDR3 regions underwent Arm-PCR. MiXCR, run by TCRdb on the multiplex PCR reads, gives a single entry per CDR3 protein. The sample lists roughly 560,000 distinct CDR3 sequences, about 16% occurring once. The time point denotes: newly diagnosed GD, antithyroid drugs for less than 3 months. PBMCs were the source of the RNA used for TCR sequencing. Details on this clonotype: Its antigen remains unidentified.

Separately, the same data were catalogued under a study of T cells in Graves' hyperthyroidism and ophthalmopathy.

This chain connects TRBV10-3 to TRBJ1-5; D is unresolved. The sequence was obtained from a woman aged 35 to 60 with Graves disease. This specimen was peripheral blood mononuclear cells (PBMCs), taken at new diagnosis, from a patient treated with antithyroid drugs. CDR3 in amino acids: CAISGSDQEPQHF. CDR3 coding DNA: TGTGCCATCAGTGGGTCAGATCAGGAGCCCCAGCATTTT.